What follows describes a single TCR beta chain. Its matching antigen is unknown. The source of the sample is a study of T cells in localized non-small cell lung cancer. Germline CDR1 reads SGHDN; CDR2 reads FVKESK. This CDR3 comprises 17 residues. V shed 0 bases and J shed 5 bases, with 20 bases lying between them. Whole-study findings and limits: Tumor samples were not multi-region, leaving intratumor heterogeneity unexcluded. Out of the top 100 tumor clones, a median around 57 were seen in adjacent lung. Uninvolved adjacent lung had higher T cell clonality than tumor and all other tissues.

Repertoires were generated with immunoSEQ multiplex PCR, while TCRdb's copy carries only in-frame clones and drops some. The sample consists of about 9,800 clones, under 55% of them appearing once. This sequence originates from a woman aged 40-69 years with stage I lung adenocarcinoma. Specimen: lymph node tissue, collected before any cancer treatment. The V and J genes are TRBV14 and TRBJ2-7; D perhaps matches TRBD1 (8 bases). The CDR3 is CASSQEGEWTGRDEQYF. For the CDR3, the DNA is TGTGCCAGCAGCCAAGAAGGCGAATGGACAGGGAGGGACGAGCAGTACTTC.